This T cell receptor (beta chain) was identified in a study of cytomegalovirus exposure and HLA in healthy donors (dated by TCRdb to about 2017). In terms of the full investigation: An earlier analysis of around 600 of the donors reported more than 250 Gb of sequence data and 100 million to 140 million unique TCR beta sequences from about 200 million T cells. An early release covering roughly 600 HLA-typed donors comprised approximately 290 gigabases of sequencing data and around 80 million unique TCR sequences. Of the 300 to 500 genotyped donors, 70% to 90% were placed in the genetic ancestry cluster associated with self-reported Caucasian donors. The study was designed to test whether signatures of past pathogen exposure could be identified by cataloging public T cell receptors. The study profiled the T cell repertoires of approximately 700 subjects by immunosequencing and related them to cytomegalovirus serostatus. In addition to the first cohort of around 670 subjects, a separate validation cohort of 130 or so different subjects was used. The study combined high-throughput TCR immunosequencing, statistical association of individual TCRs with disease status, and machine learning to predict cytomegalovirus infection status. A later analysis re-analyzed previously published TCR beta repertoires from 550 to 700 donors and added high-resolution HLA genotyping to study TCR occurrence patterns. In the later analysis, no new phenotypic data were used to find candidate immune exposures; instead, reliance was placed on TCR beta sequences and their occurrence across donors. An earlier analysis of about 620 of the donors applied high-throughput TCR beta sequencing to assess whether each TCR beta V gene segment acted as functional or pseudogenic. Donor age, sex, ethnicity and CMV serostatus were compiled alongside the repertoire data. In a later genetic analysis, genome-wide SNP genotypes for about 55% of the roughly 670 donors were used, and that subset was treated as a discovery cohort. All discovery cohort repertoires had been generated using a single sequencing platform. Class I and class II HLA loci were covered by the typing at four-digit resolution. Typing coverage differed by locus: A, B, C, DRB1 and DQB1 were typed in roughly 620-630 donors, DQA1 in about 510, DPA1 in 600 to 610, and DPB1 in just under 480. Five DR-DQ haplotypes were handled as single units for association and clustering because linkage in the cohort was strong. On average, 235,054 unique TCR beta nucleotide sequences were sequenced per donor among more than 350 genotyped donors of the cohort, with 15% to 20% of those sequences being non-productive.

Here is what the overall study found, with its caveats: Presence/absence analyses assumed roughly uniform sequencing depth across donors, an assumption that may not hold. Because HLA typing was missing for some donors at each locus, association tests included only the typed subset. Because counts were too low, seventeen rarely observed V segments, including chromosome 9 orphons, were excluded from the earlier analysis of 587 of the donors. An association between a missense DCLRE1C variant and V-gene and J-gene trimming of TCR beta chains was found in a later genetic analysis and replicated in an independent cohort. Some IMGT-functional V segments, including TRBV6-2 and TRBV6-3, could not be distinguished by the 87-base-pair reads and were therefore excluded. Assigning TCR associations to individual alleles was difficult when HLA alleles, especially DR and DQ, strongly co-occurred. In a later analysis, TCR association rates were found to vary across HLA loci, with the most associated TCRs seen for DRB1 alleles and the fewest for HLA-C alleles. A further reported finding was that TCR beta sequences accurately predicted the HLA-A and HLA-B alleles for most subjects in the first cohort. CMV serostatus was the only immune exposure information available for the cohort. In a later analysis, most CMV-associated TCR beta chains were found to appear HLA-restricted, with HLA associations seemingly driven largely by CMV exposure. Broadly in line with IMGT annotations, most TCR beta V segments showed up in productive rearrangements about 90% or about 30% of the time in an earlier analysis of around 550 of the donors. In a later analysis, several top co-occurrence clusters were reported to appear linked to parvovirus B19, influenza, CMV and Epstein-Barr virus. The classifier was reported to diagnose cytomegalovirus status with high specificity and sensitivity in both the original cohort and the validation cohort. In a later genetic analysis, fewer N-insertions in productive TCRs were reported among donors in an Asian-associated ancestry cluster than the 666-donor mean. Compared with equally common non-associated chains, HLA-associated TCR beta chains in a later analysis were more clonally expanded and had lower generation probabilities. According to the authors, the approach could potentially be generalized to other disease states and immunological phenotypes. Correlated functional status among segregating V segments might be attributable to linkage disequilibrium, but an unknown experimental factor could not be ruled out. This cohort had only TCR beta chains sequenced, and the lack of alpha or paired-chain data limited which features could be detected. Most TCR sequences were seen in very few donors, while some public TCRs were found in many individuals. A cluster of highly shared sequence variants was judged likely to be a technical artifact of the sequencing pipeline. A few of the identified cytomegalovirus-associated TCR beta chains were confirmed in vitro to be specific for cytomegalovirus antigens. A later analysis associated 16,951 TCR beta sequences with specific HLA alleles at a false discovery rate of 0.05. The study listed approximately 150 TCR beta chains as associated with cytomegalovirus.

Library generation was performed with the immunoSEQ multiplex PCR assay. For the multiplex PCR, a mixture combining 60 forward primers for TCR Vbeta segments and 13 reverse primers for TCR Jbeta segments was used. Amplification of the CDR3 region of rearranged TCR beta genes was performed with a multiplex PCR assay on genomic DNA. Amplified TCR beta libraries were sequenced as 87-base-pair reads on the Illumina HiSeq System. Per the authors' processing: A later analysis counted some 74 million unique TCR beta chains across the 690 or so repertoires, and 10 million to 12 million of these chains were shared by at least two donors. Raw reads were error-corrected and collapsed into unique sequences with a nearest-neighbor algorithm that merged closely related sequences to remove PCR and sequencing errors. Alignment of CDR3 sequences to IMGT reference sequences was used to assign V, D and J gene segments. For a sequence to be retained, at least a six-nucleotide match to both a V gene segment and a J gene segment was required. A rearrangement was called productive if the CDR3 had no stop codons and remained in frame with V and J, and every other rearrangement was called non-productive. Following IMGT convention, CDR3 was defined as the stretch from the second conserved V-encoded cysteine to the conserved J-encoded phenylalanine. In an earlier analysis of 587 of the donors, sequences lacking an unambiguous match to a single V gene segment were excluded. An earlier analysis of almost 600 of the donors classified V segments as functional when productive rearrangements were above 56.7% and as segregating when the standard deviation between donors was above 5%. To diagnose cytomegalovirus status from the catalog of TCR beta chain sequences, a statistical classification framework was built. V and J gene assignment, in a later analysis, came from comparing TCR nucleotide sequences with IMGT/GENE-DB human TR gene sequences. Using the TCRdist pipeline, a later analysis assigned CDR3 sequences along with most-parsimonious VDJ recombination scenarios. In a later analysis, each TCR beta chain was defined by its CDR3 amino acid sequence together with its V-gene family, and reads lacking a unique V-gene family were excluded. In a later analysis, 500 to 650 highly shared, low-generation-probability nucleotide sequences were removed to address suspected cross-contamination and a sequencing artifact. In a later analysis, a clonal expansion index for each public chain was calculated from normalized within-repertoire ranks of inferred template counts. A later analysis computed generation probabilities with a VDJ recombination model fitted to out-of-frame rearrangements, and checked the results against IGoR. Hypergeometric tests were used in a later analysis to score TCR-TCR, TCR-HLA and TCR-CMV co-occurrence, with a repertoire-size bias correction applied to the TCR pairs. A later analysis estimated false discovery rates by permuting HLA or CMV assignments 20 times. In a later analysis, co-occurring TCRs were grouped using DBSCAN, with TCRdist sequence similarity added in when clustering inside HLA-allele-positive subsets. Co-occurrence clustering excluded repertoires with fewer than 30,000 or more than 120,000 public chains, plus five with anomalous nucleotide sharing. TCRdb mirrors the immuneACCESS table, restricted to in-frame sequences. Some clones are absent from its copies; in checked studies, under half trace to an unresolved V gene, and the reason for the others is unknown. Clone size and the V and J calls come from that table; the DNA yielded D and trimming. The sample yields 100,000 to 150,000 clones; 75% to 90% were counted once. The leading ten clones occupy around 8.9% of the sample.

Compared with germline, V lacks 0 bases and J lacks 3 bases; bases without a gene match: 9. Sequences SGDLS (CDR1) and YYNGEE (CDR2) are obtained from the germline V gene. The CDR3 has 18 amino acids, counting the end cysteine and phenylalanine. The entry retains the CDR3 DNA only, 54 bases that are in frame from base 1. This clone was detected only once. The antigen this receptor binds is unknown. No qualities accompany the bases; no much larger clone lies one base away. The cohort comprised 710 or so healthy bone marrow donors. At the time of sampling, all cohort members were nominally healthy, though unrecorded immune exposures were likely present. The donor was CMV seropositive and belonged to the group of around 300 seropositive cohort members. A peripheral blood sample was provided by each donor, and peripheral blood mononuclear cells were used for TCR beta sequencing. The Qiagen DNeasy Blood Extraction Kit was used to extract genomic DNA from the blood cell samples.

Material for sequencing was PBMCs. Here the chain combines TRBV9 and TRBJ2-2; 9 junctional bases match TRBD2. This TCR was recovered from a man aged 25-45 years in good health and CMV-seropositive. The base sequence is TGTGCCAGCAGCGTAGCGCCTAGCGGGGAATTGGACACCGGGGAGCTGTTTTTT. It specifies CASSVAPSGELDTGELFF.